This T cell receptor (beta chain) was captured by sequencing in a study of blood T cell repertoires in COVID-19. Background on the study: Material from acute and convalescent COVID-19 was sourced from the United States, Italy and Spain. Sources were T cells, B-cell-depleted T cells, or PBMCs; the material itself was cDNA or gDNA.

The CDR3 runs 14 residues. V was clipped by 0 bases and J by 1 base, with 7 bases between them. Germline assignment: CDR1 SGHRS and CDR2 YFSETQ. Per the study methods: Amplifying reference gene primers gave estimates of nucleated cell counts. The assay was immunoSEQ multiplex PCR, and TCRdb's table has in-frame clones only and misses some. The DNA was the basis for D and trimming; V, J and clone size are from that table. The data contain about 170,000 clones, around four fifths of them singletons. Input material: peripheral blood. V gene TRBV5-1 combines with J gene TRBJ1-2; perhaps TRBD1 as D (5 bases). The TCR was taken from a woman older than 75 with COVID-19, enrolled during active disease. CDR3 loop: CASSLGGGNYGYTF. For the CDR3, the DNA is TGCGCCAGCAGCTTGGGGGGCGGTAACTATGGCTACACCTTC. Full variable domain (missing parts from reference TRBV5-1 and TRBJ1-2): KAGVTQTPRYLIKTRGQQVTLSCSPISGHRSVSWYQQTPGQGLQFLFEYFSETQRNKGNFPGRFSGRQFSNSRSEMNVSTLELGDSALYLCASSLGGGNYGYTFGSGTRLTVV.